Listed below are T cell receptor beta chains from one sample, sequenced in a study of T cells in Graves' hyperthyroidism and ophthalmopathy. A single record per CDR3 protein comes from TCRdb applying MiXCR to the multiplex PCR reads. The sample records about 50,000 distinct CDR3 sequences, roughly 50% being singletons. The specimen was blood. Receptors originate from a woman in her 30s with Graves' ophthalmopathy. CDR3s include the opening cysteine and the closing phenylalanine or tryptophan. A D gene is named only where the DNA matches it firmly. Part of the rows lack a size; the others show once, few, many or a class for expanded clones.

>TRBD1|TRBV7-3|.|TRBJ1-1
CASSPTGRAFF
>.|TRBV20-1|.|TRBJ1-6
CSAQRDGPYYNSPLHF
>.|TRBV6-5|many|TRBJ1-4
CASSYGTLNEKLFF
>.|TRBV11-1|many|TRBJ2-2
CASSLSGAGELFF
>.|TRBV7-2|.|TRBJ2-1
CASSLGGEQTDEQFF
>.|TRBV19|many|TRBJ2-7
CASSLQANEQYF
>.|TRBV11-2|many|TRBJ2-7
CASSLNPRGDEQYF
>TRBD2|TRBV19|many|TRBJ2-5
CASSMTSGSAETQYF
>.|TRBV7-3|many|TRBJ1-6
CASSLRGNNSPLHF
>.|TRBV6-1|many|TRBJ2-7
CASRTGGGAYEQYF
>.|TRBV12-3/TRBV12-4|many|TRBJ1-4
CASTLGQSNEKLFF
>.|TRBV29-1|many|TRBJ2-1
CSVEDRVQTYNEQFF
>.|TRBV30|.|TRBJ2-1
CAWMPVGRNEQFF
>.|TRBV12-3/TRBV12-4|many|TRBJ2-7
CASRDRSEQYF
>.|TRBV20-1|many|TRBJ2-5
CSARREETQYF
>TRBD2|TRBV20-1|.|TRBJ2-1
CSAGGLAGGWGNEQFF
>TRBD1|TRBV7-3|many|TRBJ2-2
CASSSTGSGELFF
>.|TRBV6-2/TRBV6-3|many|TRBJ2-3
CASRPHSGTATVDTQYF
>TRBD1|TRBV7-2|many|TRBJ1-4
CASSSRTGEEKLFF
>.|TRBV6-1|many|TRBJ2-6
CASSEARSGANVLTF
>.|TRBV28|many|TRBJ1-2
CASSPNSGGQIGYTF
>.|TRBV19|many|TRBJ2-7
CASSLRTVDEQYF
>.|TRBV10-3|.|TRBJ2-7
CAISYGQQNSYEQYF
>.|TRBV14|.|TRBJ1-4
CASSRLGGAGEKLFF
>TRBD2|TRBV7-3|many|TRBJ2-3
CASSLKGRRGNTDTQYF
>.|TRBV7-2|.|TRBJ2-7
CASSWLRGSNEQYF
>.|TRBV27|many|TRBJ2-7
CASSILYEQYF
>TRBD1|TRBV14|once|TRBJ1-1
CASSRGQGNTEAFF
>TRBD1|TRBV29-1|.|TRBJ2-6
CSVEVDRGLGANVLTF
>.|TRBV12-3/TRBV12-4|many|TRBJ1-5
CASSLAGGHSNQPQHF
>.|TRBV7-7|.|TRBJ2-1
CASGSSSYNEQFF
>.|TRBV4-1|.|TRBJ1-4
CASSQDAGGGAKEKLFF
>.|TRBV20-1|.|TRBJ2-7
CSARPGRTPNNEQYF
>.|TRBV20-1|.|TRBJ1-2
CSARPRSNYGYTF
>TRBD2|TRBV20-1|many|TRBJ2-2
CSANPPAGAGELFF
>.|TRBV20-1|large|TRBJ1-2
CSARNPVGYGYTF
>.|TRBV20-1|.|TRBJ1-1
CSARPYMNIEAFF
>.|TRBV20-1|many|TRBJ2-7
CSARPGEASYEQYF
>.|TRBV7-8|many|TRBJ1-5
CASSPSVGGPQPQHF
>.|TRBV29-1|many|TRBJ1-4
CSVVRAGGEKLFF
>TRBD2|TRBV29-1|medium-sized|TRBJ2-1
CSVTSGSVNEQFF
>TRBD2|TRBV10-3|.|TRBJ2-1
CAISESGEGRFNNEQFF
>TRBD2|TRBV7-9|.|TRBJ2-3
CASSLGVGRADTQYF
>TRBD1|TRBV11-3|.|TRBJ1-3
CASSPGQGFTIYF
>TRBD2|TRBV10-2|few|TRBJ2-1
CASQDRTSSLTRSYNEQFF
>.|TRBV20-1|.|TRBJ1-2
CSAREGFPYGYTF
>.|TRBV5-1|.|TRBJ2-3
CASSLESGTDTQYF
>.|TRBV29-1|.|TRBJ2-2
CSVGDAGVAGELFF
>TRBD1|TRBV2|many|TRBJ1-5
CASKIGRDRVQPQHF